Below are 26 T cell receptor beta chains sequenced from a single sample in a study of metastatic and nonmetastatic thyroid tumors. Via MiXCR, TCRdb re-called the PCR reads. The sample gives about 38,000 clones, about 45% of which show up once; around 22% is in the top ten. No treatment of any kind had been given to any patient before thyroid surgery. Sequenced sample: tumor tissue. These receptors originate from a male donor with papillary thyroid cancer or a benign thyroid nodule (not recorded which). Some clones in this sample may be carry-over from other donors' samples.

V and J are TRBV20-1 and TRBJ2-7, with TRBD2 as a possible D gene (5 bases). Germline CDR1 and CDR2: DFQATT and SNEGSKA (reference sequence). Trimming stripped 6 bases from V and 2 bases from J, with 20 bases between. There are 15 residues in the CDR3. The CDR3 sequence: CSAPDGGQNPYEQYF. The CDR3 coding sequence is TGCAGTGCCCCGGACGGCGGGCAGAACCCCTACGAGCAGTACTTC.

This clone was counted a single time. The CDR3 DNA reads as TGCAGTCCAGGGGGCGGGAGCTCCTACGAGCAGTACTTC. Its translation is CSPGGGSSYEQYF. This chain joins TRBV20-1 and TRBJ2-7; D is perhaps TRBD1 (8 bases). Germline V lookup: CDR1 DFQATT, CDR2 SNEGSKA (reference sequence). V was clipped by 8 bases and J by 0 bases, with 14 bases between them. This CDR3 is 13 amino acids long.

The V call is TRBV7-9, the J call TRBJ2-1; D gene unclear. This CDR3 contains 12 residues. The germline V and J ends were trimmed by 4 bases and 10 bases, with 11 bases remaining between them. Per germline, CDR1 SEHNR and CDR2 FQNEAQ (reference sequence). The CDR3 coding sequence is TGTGCCAGCAGCTCGAAAGTGCAAGAGCAGTTCTTC. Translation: CASSSKVQEQFF.

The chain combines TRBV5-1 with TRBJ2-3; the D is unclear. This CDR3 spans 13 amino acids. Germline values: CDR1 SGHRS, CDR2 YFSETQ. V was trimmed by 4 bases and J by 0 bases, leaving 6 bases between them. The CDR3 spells CASSADSTDTQYF. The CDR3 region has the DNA TGCGCCAGCAGCGCGGACAGCACAGATACGCAGTATTTT.

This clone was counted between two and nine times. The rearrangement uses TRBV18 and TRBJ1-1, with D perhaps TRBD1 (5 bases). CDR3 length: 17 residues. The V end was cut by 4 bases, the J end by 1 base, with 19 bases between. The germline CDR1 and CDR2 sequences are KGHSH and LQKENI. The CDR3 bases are TGTGCCAGCTCACAAGTCGGTCAGGGCTCCGGGAACACTGAAGCTTTCTTT. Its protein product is CASSQVGQGSGNTEAFF.

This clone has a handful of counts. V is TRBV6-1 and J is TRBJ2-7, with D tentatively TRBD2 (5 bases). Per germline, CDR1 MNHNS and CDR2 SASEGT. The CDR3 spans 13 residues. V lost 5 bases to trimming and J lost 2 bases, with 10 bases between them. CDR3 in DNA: TGTGCCAGCAGTTCCGGGATGGCCTACGAGCAGTACTTC. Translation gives CASSSGMAYEQYF.

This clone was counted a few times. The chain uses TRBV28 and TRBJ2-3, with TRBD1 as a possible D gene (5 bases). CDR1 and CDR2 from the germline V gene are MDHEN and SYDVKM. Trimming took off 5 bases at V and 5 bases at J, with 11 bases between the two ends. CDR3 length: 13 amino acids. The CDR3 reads CASSLVGEDTQYF. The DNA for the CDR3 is TGTGCCAGCAGTCTGGTAGGGGAAGATACGCAGTATTTT.

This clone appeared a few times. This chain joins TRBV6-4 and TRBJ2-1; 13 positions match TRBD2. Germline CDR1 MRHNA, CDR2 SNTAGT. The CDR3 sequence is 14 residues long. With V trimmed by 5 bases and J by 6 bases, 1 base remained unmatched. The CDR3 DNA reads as TGTGCCAGCAGTACTAGCGGGGGGGCCAATGAGCAGTTCTTC. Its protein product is CASSTSGGANEQFF.

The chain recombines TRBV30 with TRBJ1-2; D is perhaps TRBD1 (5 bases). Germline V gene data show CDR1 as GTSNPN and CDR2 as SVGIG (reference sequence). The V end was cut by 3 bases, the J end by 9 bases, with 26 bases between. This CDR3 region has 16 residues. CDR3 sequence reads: CAWSVVRRGKNKSYTF. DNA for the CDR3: TGTGCCTGGAGCGTCGTAAGGAGGGGAAAAAATAAGAGCTACACCTTC.

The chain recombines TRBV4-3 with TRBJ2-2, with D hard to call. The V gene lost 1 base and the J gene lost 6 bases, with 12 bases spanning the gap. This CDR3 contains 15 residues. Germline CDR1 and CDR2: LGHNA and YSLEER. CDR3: CASSQGARWSGELFF. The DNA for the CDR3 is TGCGCCAGCAGCCAAGGGGCCCGTTGGTCCGGGGAGCTGTTTTTT.

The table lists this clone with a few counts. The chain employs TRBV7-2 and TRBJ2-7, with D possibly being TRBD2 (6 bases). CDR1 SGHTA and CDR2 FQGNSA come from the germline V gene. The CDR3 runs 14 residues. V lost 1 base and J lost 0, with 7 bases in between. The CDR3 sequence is CASSLGGDSYEQYF. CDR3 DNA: TGTGCCAGCAGCTTAGGGGGGGACTCCTACGAGCAGTACTTC.

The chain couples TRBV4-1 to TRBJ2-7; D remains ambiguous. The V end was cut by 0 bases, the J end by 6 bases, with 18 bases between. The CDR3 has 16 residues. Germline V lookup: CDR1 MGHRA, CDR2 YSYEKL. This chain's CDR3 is CASSQDFSPRRGEQYF. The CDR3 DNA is TGCGCCAGCAGCCAAGATTTTTCACCCAGGCGCGGCGAGCAGTACTTC.

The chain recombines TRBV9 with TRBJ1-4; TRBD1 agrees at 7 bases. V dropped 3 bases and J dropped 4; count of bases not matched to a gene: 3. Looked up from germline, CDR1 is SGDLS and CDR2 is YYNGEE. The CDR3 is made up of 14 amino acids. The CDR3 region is CASSGGTDNEKLFF. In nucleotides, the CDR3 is TGTGCCAGCAGCGGCGGGACAGATAATGAAAAACTGTTTTTT.

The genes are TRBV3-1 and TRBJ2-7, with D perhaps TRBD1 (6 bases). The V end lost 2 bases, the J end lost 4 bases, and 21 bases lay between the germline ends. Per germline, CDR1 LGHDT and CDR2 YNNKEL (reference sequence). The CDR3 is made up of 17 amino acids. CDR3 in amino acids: CASSQRRTHGDTYEQYF. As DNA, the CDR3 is TGTGCCAGCAGCCAAAGGCGGACTCACGGGGACACTTACGAGCAGTACTTC.

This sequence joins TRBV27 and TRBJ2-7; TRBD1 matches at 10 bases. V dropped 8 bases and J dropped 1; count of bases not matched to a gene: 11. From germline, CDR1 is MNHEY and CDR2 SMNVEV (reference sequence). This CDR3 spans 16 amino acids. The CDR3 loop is CASSGTGASFSYEQYF. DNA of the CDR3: TGTGCCAGCTCCGGGACAGGGGCAAGTTTTTCCTACGAGCAGTACTTC.

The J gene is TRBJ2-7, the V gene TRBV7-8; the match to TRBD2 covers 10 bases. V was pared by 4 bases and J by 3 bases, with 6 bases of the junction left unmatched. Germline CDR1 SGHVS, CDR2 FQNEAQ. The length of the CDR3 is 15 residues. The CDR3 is CASSSPSGSGYEQYF. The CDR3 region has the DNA TGTGCCAGCAGCTCCCCTAGCGGGAGCGGCTACGAGCAGTACTTC.

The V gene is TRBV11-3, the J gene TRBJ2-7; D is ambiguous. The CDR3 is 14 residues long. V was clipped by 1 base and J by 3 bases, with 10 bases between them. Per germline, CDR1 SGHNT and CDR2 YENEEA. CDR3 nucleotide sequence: TGTGCCAGCAGCTTAGTCGCAGTTAGCTACGAGCAGTACTTC. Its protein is CASSLVAVSYEQYF.

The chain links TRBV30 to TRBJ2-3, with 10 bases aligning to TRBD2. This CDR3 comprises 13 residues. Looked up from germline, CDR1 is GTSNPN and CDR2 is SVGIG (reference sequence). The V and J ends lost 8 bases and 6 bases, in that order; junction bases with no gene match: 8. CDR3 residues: CAISSGSPDTQYF. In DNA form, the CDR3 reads TGTGCCATCTCTAGCGGGAGCCCCGATACGCAGTATTTT.

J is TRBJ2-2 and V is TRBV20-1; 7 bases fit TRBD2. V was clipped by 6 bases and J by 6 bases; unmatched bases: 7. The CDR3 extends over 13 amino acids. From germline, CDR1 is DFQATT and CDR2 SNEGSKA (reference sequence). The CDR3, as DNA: TGCAGTGCGCCTGGGGAGGGTTCCGGGGAGCTGTTTTTT. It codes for CSAPGEGSGELFF.

CDR3 region: CSARGQVGIANEQFF. The DNA for the CDR3 is TGCAGTGCTAGAGGGCAAGTCGGGATTGCCAATGAGCAGTTCTTC. V and J are TRBV20-1 and TRBJ2-1; D possibly corresponds to TRBD2 (5 bases). V dropped 1 base and J dropped 6 bases, with 16 bases sitting between them. The CDR3 is made up of 15 amino acids. Germline lookup yields CDR1 DFQATT and CDR2 SNEGSKA (reference sequence).

In nucleotides, the CDR3 is TGTGCCAGCATCCCAGTGGGAAGGGGCTACAATGAGCAGTTCTTC. It is translated as CASIPVGRGYNEQFF. The genes are TRBV6-2 or TRBV6-3 and TRBJ2-1, with a possible D match to TRBD1 (5 bases). Per germline, CDR1 MNHEY and CDR2 SVGEGT. The V and J ends lost 7 bases and 3 bases respectively, with 16 bases between them. The CDR3 sequence is 15 residues long.

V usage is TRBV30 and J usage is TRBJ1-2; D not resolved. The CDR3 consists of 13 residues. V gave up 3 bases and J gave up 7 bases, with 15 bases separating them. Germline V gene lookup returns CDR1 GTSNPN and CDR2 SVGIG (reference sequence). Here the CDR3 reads CAWRPDTAAGYTF. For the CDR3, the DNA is TGTGCCTGGAGACCCGACACGGCGGCTGGCTACACCTTC.

The CDR3 nucleotides are TGTGCCAGCAGCGTAGTGTCGGGCAGTACAGATACGCAGTATTTT. Amino acid sequence: CASSVVSGSTDTQYF. The V and J genes are TRBV9 and TRBJ2-3, with D hard to call. V lost 0 bases and J lost 3, with 11 bases in between. From germline, CDR1 is SGDLS and CDR2 YYNGEE. CDR3 length equals 15 residues.

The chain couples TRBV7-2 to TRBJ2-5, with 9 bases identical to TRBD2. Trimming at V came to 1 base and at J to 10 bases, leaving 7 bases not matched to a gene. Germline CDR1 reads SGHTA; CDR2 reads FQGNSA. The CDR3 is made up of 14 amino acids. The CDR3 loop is CASSLGVSGSGQYF. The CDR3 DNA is TGTGCCAGCAGCTTAGGGGTTAGCGGGAGTGGCCAGTACTTC.

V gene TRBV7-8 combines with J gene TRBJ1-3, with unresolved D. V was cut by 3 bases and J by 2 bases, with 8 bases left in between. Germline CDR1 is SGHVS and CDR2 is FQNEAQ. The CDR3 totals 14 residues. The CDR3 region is CASSFYGAGNTIYF. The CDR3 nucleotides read TGTGCCAGCAGCTTCTACGGTGCTGGAAACACCATATATTTT.

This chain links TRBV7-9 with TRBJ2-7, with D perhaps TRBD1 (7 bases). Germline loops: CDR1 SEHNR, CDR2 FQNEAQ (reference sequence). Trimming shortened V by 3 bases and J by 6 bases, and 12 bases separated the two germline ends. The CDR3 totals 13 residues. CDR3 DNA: TGTGCCAGCAGCTTTGGGCAGGGGGGCGAGCAGTACTTC. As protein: CASSFGQGGEQYF. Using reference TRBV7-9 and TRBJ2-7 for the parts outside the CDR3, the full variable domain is DTGVSQNPRHKITKRGQNVTFRCDPISEHNRLYWYRQTLGQGPEFLTYFQNEAQLEKSRLLSDRFSAERPKGSFSTLEIQRTEQGDSAMYLCASSFGQGGEQYFGPGTRLTVT.